This T cell receptor (beta chain) was captured by sequencing in a study of technical replicates of blood from a handful of donors. The table came from immunoSEQ multiplex PCR; TCRdb's copy has only in-frame clones and leaves some out. The table shows about 100,000 clones, with about 95% occurring only once. CDR1 and CDR2 from the germline V gene are LGHNA and YSLEER. V gave up 0 bases and J gave up 4 bases, with 15 bases separating them. The CDR3 loop spans 16 amino acids. The sequencing input was T cells isolated from PBMCs. The sequence came from a human donor in good health. The chain carries TRBV4-3 and TRBJ1-2; D possibly corresponds to TRBD1 (5 bases). The CDR3: CASSQDGHAILYGYTF. The DNA for the CDR3 is TGCGCCAGCAGCCAAGACGGACACGCAATCCTCTATGGCTACACCTTC.